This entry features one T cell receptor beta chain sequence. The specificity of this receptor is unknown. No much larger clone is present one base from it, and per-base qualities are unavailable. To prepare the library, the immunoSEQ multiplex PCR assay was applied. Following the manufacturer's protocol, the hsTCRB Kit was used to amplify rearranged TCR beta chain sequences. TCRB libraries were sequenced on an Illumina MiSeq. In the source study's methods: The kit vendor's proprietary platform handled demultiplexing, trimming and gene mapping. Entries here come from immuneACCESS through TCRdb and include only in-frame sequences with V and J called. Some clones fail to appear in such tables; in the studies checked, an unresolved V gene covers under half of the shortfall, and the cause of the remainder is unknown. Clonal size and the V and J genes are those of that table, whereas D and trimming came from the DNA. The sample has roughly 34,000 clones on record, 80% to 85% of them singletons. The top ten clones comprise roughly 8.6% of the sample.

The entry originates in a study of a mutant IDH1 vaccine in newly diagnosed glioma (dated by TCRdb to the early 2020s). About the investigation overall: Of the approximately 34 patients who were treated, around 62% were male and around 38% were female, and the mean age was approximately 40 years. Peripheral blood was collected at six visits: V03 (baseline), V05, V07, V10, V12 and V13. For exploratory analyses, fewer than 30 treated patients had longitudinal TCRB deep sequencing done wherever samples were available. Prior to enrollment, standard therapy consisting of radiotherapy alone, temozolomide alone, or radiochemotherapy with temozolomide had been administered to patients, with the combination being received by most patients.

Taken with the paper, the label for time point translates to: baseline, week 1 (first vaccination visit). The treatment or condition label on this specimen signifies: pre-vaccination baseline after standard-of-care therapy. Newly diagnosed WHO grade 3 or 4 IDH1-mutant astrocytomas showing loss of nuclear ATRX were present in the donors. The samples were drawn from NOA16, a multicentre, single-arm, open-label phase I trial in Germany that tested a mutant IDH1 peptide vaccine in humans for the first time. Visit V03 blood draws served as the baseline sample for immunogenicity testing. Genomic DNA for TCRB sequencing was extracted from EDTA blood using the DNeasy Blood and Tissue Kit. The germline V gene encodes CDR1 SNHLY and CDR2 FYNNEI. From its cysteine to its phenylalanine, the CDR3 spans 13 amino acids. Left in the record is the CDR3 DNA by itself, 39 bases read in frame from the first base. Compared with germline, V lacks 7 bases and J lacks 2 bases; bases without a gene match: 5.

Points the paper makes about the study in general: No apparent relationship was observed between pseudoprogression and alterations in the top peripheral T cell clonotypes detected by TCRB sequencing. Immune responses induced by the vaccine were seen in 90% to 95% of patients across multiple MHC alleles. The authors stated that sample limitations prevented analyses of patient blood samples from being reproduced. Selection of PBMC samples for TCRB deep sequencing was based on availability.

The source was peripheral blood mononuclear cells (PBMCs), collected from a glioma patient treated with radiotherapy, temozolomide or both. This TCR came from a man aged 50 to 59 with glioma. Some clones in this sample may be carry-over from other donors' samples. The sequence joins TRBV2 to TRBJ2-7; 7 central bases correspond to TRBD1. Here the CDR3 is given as CASKWDRAYEQYF. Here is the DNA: TGTGCCAGCAAGTGGGACAGAGCCTACGAGCAGTACTTC.